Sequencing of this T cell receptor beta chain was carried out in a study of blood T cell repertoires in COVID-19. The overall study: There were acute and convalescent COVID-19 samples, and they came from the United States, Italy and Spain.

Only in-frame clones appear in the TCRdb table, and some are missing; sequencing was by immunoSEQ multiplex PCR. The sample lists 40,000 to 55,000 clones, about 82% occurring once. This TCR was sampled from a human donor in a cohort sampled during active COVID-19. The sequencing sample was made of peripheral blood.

CDR3 protein: CASSDPSGGADTQYF. CDR3 coding DNA: TGTGCCAGCAGTGACCCTAGCGGGGGTGCAGATACGCAGTATTTT. The chain uses TRBV2 and TRBJ2-3; TRBD2 matches at 10 bases. The ends lost 3 bases at V and 4 bases at J; junction bases unmatched: 4. There are 15 residues in the CDR3. Per the germline V gene, CDR1 is SNHLY and CDR2 is FYNNEI.